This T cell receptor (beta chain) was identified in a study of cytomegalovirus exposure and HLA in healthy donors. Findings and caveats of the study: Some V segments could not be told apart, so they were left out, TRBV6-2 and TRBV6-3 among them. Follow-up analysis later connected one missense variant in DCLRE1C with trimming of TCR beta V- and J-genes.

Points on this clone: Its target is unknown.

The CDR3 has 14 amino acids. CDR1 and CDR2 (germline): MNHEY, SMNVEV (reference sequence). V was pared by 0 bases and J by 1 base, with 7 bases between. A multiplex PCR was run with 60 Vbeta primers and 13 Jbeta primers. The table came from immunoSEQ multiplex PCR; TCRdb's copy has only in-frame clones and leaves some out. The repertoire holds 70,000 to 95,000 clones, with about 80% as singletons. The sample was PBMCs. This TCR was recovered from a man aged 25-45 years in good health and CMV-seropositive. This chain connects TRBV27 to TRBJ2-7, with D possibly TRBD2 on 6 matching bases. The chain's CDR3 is CASSLSGGSYEQYF. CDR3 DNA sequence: TGTGCCAGCAGTTTATCCGGGGGATCCTACGAGCAGTACTTC.